These 20 T cell receptor beta chains came from one sample sequenced in a study of shared clonotypes between healthy human individuals. Here immunoSEQ multiplex PCR was the method, and the copy in TCRdb shows in-frame clones only, minus some. The table lists a few million clones, more than 80% of them singletons. Material for sequencing was naive CD4+ T cells sorted from blood. As to subset: CD45RA+ positively selected. Every receptor here comes from a man aged 18 to 29 in good health.

This chain uses TRBV6-5 with TRBJ2-6; D not resolved. CDR3 size: 15 residues. Germline V gene data show CDR1 as MNHEY and CDR2 as SVGAGI. The V and J ends lost 7 bases and 0 bases respectively, with 10 bases between them. The CDR3 is CASMSVGSGANVLTF. The CDR3, as DNA: TGTGCCAGCATGTCCGTGGGCTCTGGGGCCAACGTCCTGACTTTC.

The chain employs TRBV4-3 and TRBJ2-2, with 7 bases lining up with TRBD1. The CDR3 sequence is 15 residues long. Germline V gives CDR1 LGHNA, CDR2 YSLEER. The V and J ends lost 4 bases and 7 bases, in that order; junction bases with no gene match: 9. The CDR3 DNA follows: TGCGCCAGCAGCCCACCCGGGACAGACAGCGGGGAGCTGTTTTTT. Translating gives CASSPPGTDSGELFF.

The CDR3 protein is CASSPGRWDSPLHF. For the CDR3, the DNA is TGCGCCAGCAGCCCGGGGAGGTGGGATTCACCCCTCCACTTT. This rearrangement joins TRBV5-1 to TRBJ1-6; D is ambiguous. Trimming took 4 bases from V and 8 from J, leaving 13 bases between them. The CDR3 contains 14 residues. Germline loops: CDR1 SGHRS, CDR2 YFSETQ.

This rearrangement joins TRBV5-1 to TRBJ2-7; possible D gene TRBD1, 5 bases. The germline V gene has CDR1 SGHRS and CDR2 YFSETQ. The CDR3 extends over 15 amino acids. Trimming took 2 bases from V and 2 from J, leaving 14 bases between them. The CDR3 spells CASSFLQGSTYEQYF. CDR3 coding DNA: TGCGCCAGCAGCTTTTTGCAGGGTAGCACCTACGAGCAGTACTTC.

V gene TRBV18 combines with J gene TRBJ2-7; a possible D gene is TRBD1 (6 bases). CDR1 KGHSH and CDR2 LQKENI come from the germline V gene. V lost 3 bases to trimming and J lost 6 bases, with 15 bases between them. The CDR3 spans 14 residues. The CDR3 region is CASSPYRAGGEQYF. The CDR3, as DNA: TGTGCCAGCTCACCGTACAGGGCTGGTGGCGAGCAGTACTTC. Together with reference TRBV18 and TRBJ2-7, the CDR3 gives the full variable domain: NAGVMQNPRHLVRRRGQEARLRCSPMKGHSHVYWYRQLPEEGLKFMVYLQKENIIDESGMPKERFSAEFPKEGPSILRIQQVVRGDSAAYFCASSPYRAGGEQYFGPGTRLTVT.

Here the CDR3 reads CASSSPMGGGPLVEQFF. The CDR3 DNA follows: TGTGCCAGCAGTTCCCCCATGGGGGGAGGGCCTTTGGTTGAGCAGTTCTTC. The chain is built from TRBV5-4 and TRBJ2-1; 7 bases agree with TRBD2. This CDR3 spans 17 amino acids. Trimming cost V 5 bases and J 9 bases; bases outside gene matches: 20. The germline V gene has CDR1 SGHNT and CDR2 YYREEE (reference sequence).

The chain employs TRBV28 and TRBJ2-2; D may be TRBD2 (6 bases). Germline V gene sequence: CDR1 MDHEN, CDR2 SYDVKM. The germline V and J ends were trimmed by 6 bases and 2 bases, with 7 bases remaining between them. The CDR3 loop spans 13 amino acids. The CDR3 DNA reads as TGTGCCAGCAGGGGACTTAACACCGGGGAGCTGTTTTTT. Its translation is CASRGLNTGELFF.

The chain recombines TRBV5-1 with TRBJ2-1; possibly TRBD2 for D (6 bases). V was shortened by 2 bases and J by 5 bases, with 20 bases between the two germline ends. The CDR3 is made up of 17 amino acids. In germline, CDR1 is SGHRS, CDR2 YFSETQ. The CDR3 sequence: CASSFHWGDEAHNEQFF. As DNA, the CDR3 is TGCGCCAGCAGCTTCCATTGGGGGGATGAAGCCCACAATGAGCAGTTCTTC.

This chain connects TRBV5-1 to TRBJ2-3; D is perhaps TRBD2 (5 bases). Germline CDR1 is SGHRS and CDR2 is YFSETQ. The CDR3 sequence is 11 residues long. The V end was cut by 4 bases, the J end by 7 bases, with 7 bases between. The CDR3 DNA sequence: TGCGCCAGCAGCGAGGGTAATACGCAGTATTTT. This codes for CASSEGNTQYF.

The CDR3: CASSPTGSTNEKLFF. DNA for the CDR3: TGTGCCAGCAGCCCGACAGGGTCAACTAATGAAAAACTGTTTTTT. The rearrangement uses TRBV7-9 and TRBJ1-4; TRBD1 matches 7 bases. The V gene's germline CDR1 is SEHNR and CDR2 FQNEAQ (reference sequence). The ends lost 5 bases at V and 0 bases at J; junction bases unmatched: 3. This CDR3 region has 15 residues.

The chain recombines TRBV5-1 with TRBJ2-5, with D hard to call. CDR3 length: 16 amino acids. V was clipped by 1 base and J by 0 bases, with 13 bases between them. Germline V gene data show CDR1 as SGHRS and CDR2 as YFSETQ. CDR3 bases: TGCGCCAGCAGCTTGCTAGGCCGTAGGCACCAAGAGACCCAGTACTTC. Protein: CASSLLGRRHQETQYF.

J is TRBJ2-1 and V is TRBV27, with a weak D call TRBD2 (7 bases). The length of the CDR3 is 15 residues. In germline, CDR1 is MNHEY, CDR2 SMNVEV (reference sequence). Trimming took 4 bases from V and 5 from J, leaving 15 bases between them. CDR3 amino acids: CASSSRGAVNNEQFF. The DNA of the CDR3 is TGTGCCAGCAGTTCACGGGGGGCGGTAAACAATGAGCAGTTCTTC.

The chain joins TRBV7-2 to TRBJ2-3, with 11 nucleotides matching TRBD2. CDR1 is SGHTA and CDR2 is FQGNSA in the germline V gene. CDR3 length: 13 amino acids. CDR3 bases: TGTTCGACTAGCGGGAAGGTGGCCGATACGCAGTATTTT. It encodes CSTSGKVADTQYF.

V is TRBV7-9 and J is TRBJ2-3; 11 bases match TRBD2. The length of the CDR3 is 19 residues. Per germline, CDR1 SEHNR and CDR2 FQNEAQ (reference sequence). The trim removed 7 bases at V and 0 bases at J, leaving 15 bases unmatched. CDR3 residues: CASIPPLGLADSSTDTQYF. The DNA of the CDR3 is TGTGCCAGCATCCCCCCCCTGGGACTAGCGGACAGTAGCACAGATACGCAGTATTTT.

The chain combines TRBV10-3 with TRBJ2-7; D is ambiguous. The CDR3 totals 12 residues. Germline values: CDR1 ENHRY, CDR2 SYGVKD. Trimming pared 2 bases from V and 2 bases from J, leaving 4 bases between. The CDR3 is CAISEETYEQYF. As DNA, the CDR3 is TGTGCCATCAGTGAGGAAACCTACGAGCAGTACTTC.

The CDR3 DNA follows: TGTGCCAGCGGCCCAGGGTTGAGCACTGAAGCTTTCTTT. This gives the protein CASGPGLSTEAFF. V and J are TRBV6-1 and TRBJ1-1; TRBD1 is a possible D gene (5 bases). The CDR3 is 13 residues long. V shed 8 bases and J shed 4 bases, with 14 bases lying between them. Germline CDR1 and CDR2: MNHNS and SASEGT.

The genes are TRBV7-9 and TRBJ2-3, with 7 bases lining up with TRBD2. CDR3 length: 17 residues. Germline CDR1 is SEHNR and CDR2 is FQNEAQ (reference sequence). V shed 3 bases and J 1 base; nucleotides not matched to a gene: 10. Written as DNA, the CDR3 is TGTGCCAGCAGCTTTGCCAGACTGGGAGGGCGCACAGATACGCAGTATTTT. This translates into CASSFARLGGRTDTQYF.

V is TRBV30 and J is TRBJ1-4; a possible D gene is TRBD1 (6 bases). The V end was cut by 2 bases, the J end by 2 bases, with 21 bases between. Germline CDR1 reads GTSNPN; CDR2 reads SVGIG (reference sequence). The CDR3 spans 18 residues. CDR3 protein: CAWSSPYGGRETNEKLFF. CDR3 nucleotide sequence: TGTGCCTGGAGTTCACCCTACGGGGGCCGCGAGACTAATGAAAAACTGTTTTTT.

This sequence joins TRBV30 and TRBJ1-2, with D hard to call. Germline values: CDR1 GTSNPN, CDR2 SVGIG (reference sequence). Trimming took 0 bases from V and 4 from J, leaving 12 bases between them. The CDR3 extends over 14 amino acids. CDR3 amino acids: CAWSVMPILYGYTF. The CDR3 DNA follows: TGTGCCTGGAGTGTGATGCCGATCCTCTATGGCTACACCTTC.

This chain joins TRBV30 and TRBJ2-5; 11 nucleotides match TRBD2. The assigned J gene may be wrong: the sequence end matches TRBJ2-7 better. The CDR3 is 16 amino acids. Per the germline V gene, CDR1 is GTSNPN and CDR2 is SVGIG (reference sequence). CDR3: CAWSPPGTSGSYEQYF. The CDR3 nucleotides are TGTGCCTGGAGTCCACCCGGGACTAGCGGCTCCTACGAGCAGTACTTC.